This T cell receptor (beta chain) derives from a study of cytomegalovirus exposure and HLA in healthy donors. Findings and limits, study-wide: Researchers reported in a later analysis that a missense DCLRE1C variant was tied to TCR beta V- and J-gene trimming. HLA allele associations emerged for roughly 16,000 TCR beta sequences in a later analysis, at 0.05 false discovery rate. DRB1 showed the most TCR associations and HLA-C the fewest in a later analysis, as rates varied by HLA locus.

The PCR used 60 Vbeta and 13 Jbeta primers. Methods used by the authors: In a later analysis, the count reached approximately 80 million unique TCR beta chains, with about 12 million shared. The method was immunoSEQ multiplex PCR; TCRdb's version includes in-frame clones alone and lacks a portion of them. That table is the source of V, J and clone size, and D and trimming were worked out from the DNA. The data show some 120,000 clones, 77% seen once. As to this clone: Its target is not known.

Losses at the gene ends were 6 bases for V and 6 bases for J; bases not matched to a gene: 10. There are 14 residues in the CDR3. Germline-derived CDR1 and CDR2 are SGHTA and FQGNSA. The V and J genes are TRBV7-2 and TRBJ1-2, with 7 nucleotides matching TRBD1. This sequence was found in a woman aged 35 to 49 in good health and CMV-seropositive. The sequenced sample consisted of PBMCs. This CDR3 is CASSREGARNGYTF. CDR3 nucleotides: TGTGCCAGCAGTAGAGAGGGGGCTCGGAATGGCTACACCTTC.